This T cell receptor beta chain was observed in a study of cytomegalovirus exposure and HLA in healthy donors. From germline, CDR1 is LGHNA and CDR2 YSLEER. CDR3 length: 18 amino acids. Unmatched junction bases numbered 11, after V lost 3 bases and J lost 3 bases. Amplification used 60 Vbeta primers and 13 Jbeta primers. The table came from immunoSEQ multiplex PCR; TCRdb's copy has only in-frame clones and leaves some out. The repertoire holds 75,000 to 90,000 clones, with about 79% as singletons. Sequences were obtained from PBMCs. The sequence was obtained from a male donor in good health and CMV-seropositive. V and J are TRBV4-3 and TRBJ2-3; 11 bases fit TRBD2. CDR3 in amino acids: CASSQRGVAGGPTDTQYF. The CDR3 DNA follows: TGCGCCAGCAGCCAGAGAGGGGTAGCGGGGGGGCCGACAGATACGCAGTATTTT.